This T cell receptor (beta chain) originates from a study of blood T cells in healthy people across ages. Then a second PCR, running roughly 7 to 11 cycles, was carried out with a sample-barcoded 5' primer and a J-beta primer mix. Each cDNA molecule received a tag from a template-switch adaptor that had 12 random nucleotides. Any given sample supplied a minimum of 2.5 million CDR3-containing paired-end reads. TCRdb recomputed calls from the 5' RACE reads with MiXCR, one row per CDR3 protein. Among 780,000 or so distinct CDR3 sequences listed, roughly 50% were seen once. This CDR3 has 19 residues. V dropped 6 bases and J dropped 1; count of bases not matched to a gene: 10. This clonotype was seen only a few times. The antigen is unknown. General observations from the study: A greater number of naive CD4+ cells and higher diversity distinguished long-lived donors from aged donors.

Isolation recovered at least 7 million PBMCs from every sample. The clonotype originates from a man aged 80 or over in good health. This sequence joins TRBV12-3 or TRBV12-4 and TRBJ2-6; TRBD1 agrees at 12 bases. Material: blood. This CDR3 reads CASSQLRDRGLSGANVLTF. The CDR3, as DNA: TGTGCCAGCAGCCAATTGAGGGACAGGGGGCTGTCTGGGGCCAACGTCCTGACTTTC.